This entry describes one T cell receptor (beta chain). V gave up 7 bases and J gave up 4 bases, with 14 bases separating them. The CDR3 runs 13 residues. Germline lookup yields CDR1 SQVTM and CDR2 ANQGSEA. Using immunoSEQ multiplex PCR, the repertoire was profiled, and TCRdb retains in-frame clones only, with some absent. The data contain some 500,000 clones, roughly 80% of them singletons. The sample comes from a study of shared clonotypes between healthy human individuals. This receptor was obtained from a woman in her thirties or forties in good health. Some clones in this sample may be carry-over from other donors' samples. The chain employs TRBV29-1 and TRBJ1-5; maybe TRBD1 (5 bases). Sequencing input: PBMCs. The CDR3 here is CSAVDSQNQPQHF. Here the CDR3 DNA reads TGCAGCGCCGTCGACAGTCAGAATCAGCCCCAGCATTTT.